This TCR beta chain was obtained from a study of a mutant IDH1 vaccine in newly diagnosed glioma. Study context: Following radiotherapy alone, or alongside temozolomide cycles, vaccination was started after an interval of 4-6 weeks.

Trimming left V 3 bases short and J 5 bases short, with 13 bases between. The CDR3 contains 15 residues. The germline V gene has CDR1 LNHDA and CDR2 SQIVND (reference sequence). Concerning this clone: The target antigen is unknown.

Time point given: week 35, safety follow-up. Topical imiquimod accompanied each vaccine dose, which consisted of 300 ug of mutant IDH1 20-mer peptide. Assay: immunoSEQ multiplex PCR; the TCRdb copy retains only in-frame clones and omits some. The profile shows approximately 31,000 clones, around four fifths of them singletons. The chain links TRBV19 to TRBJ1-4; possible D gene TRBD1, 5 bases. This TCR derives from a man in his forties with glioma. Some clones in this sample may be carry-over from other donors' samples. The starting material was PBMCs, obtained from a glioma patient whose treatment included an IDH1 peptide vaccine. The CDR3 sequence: CASSIGREGNEKLFF. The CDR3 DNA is TGTGCCAGTAGTATCGGCAGGGAGGGGAATGAAAAACTGTTTTTT.